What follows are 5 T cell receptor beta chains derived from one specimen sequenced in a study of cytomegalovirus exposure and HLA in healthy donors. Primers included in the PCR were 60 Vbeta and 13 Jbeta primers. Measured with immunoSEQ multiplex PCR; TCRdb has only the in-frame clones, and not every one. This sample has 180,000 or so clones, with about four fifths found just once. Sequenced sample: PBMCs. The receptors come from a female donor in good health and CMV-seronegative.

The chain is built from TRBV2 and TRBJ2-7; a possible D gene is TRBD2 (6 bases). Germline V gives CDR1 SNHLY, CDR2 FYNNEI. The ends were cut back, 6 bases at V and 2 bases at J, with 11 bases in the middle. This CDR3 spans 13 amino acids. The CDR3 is CASRRDFAYEQYF. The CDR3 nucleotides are TGTGCCAGCAGAAGGGACTTCGCCTACGAGCAGTACTTC.

The DNA for the CDR3 is TGTGCCAGCAGTGGATCCGATTACGAGCAGTACTTC. This gives the protein CASSGSDYEQYF. This chain uses TRBV2 with TRBJ2-5, with D unresolved. The J call may be faulty, since TRBJ2-7 better matches the DNA end. The CDR3 is 12 residues long. Germline CDR1 reads SNHLY; CDR2 reads FYNNEI.

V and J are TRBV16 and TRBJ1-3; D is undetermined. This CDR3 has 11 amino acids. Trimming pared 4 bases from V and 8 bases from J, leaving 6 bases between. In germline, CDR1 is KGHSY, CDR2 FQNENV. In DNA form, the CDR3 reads TGTGCCAGCAGCCCAAGCGACACCATATATTTT. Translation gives CASSPSDTIYF.

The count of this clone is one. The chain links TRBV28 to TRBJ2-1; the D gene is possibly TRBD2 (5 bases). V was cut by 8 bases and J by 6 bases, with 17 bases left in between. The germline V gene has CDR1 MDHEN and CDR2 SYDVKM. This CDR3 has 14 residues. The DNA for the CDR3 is TGTGCCAGCGCCTCCGGCGGGCCGTCCAATGAGCAGTTCTTC. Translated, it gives CASASGGPSNEQFF.

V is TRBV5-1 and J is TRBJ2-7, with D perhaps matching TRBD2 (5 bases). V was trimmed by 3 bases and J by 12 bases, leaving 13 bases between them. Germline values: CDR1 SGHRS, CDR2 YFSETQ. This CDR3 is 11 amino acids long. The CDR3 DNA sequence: TGCGCCAGCAGCTCCCCCCCCGGAGGGTACTTC. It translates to CASSSPPGGYF.